The sequence of this T cell receptor (beta chain) was determined in a study of blood T cell repertoires in COVID-19. Study information: Whether acute or convalescent, the COVID-19 samples came from the United States, Italy and Spain. PBMCs, B-cell-depleted T cells, or T cells provided the cDNA or gDNA that made up the material.

The CDR3 totals 16 residues. The V and J ends lost 5 bases and 2 bases, in that order; junction bases with no gene match: 10. CDR1 and CDR2 from the germline V gene are LGHNT and FRNRAP. The authors' processing: Researchers report that nucleated cell counts were estimated from reference gene primer amplification. The assay was immunoSEQ multiplex PCR, and TCRdb's table has in-frame clones only and misses some. V and J calls and clone size are copied from that table; D and trimming were computed from the DNA. The profile shows 250,000 or so clones, 70% to 90% of them singletons. This TCR was recovered from a man between 18 and 35 years old with active or convalescent COVID-19. The sample comprised peripheral blood. The chain links TRBV12-5 to TRBJ2-3; 7 bases map to TRBD2. The CDR3 region is CASGLKAGHLTDTQYF. Written as DNA, the CDR3 is TGTGCTAGTGGTCTCAAAGCGGGGCACCTCACAGATACGCAGTATTTT.